A selection of T cell receptor beta chains follows, all from one sample in a study of T cell responses to AZD1222 COVID-19 vaccine. Data came from immunoSEQ multiplex PCR; TCRdb stores just in-frame clones and leaves some out. The table has approximately 110,000 clones, approximately 90% seen once. Specimen: peripheral blood, collected on day 0 of AZD1222 vaccination. All receptors derive from an adult in good health. Each CDR3 is given with its conserved first and last residue. Clone sizes are given selectively: once, few, many, or a class where the clone is expanded.

CDR3 protein	V gene	J gene	clone size
CASARGLNSPLHF	TRBV7-3	TRBJ1-6	NA
CASRPGGRSTDTQYF	TRBV25-1	TRBJ2-3	NA
CASSLDPSQGPYSNQPQHF	TRBV7-2	TRBJ1-5	NA
CASASAGGYNEQFF	TRBV5-1	TRBJ2-1	NA
CASSLSHGTSGKRNEQFF	TRBV28	TRBJ2-1	NA
CASSLLGNTEAFF	TRBV5-1	TRBJ1-1	NA
CASSQDRVPYNEQFF	TRBV2	TRBJ2-1	few
CASSLAGGLTDTQYF	TRBV6-5	TRBJ2-3	NA
CASSLDRDEKLFF	TRBV7-2	TRBJ1-4	NA
CASSQRQGGNQPQHF	TRBV4-1	TRBJ1-5	NA
CATSDSPGLAGGGSKNEQFF	TRBV24-1	TRBJ2-1	NA
CASIPQGEATEAFF	TRBV19	TRBJ1-1	NA
CSVPTGRRPRAKNIQYF	TRBV29-1	TRBJ2-4	NA
CASSPSRGLGDTQYF	TRBV7-9	TRBJ2-3	NA
CASSRDRGHVYEQYF	TRBV11-1	TRBJ2-7	NA
CAVGDSWNQPQHF	TRBV19	TRBJ1-5	once
CASSFGQANYGYTF	TRBV5-6	TRBJ1-2	NA